Detailed here is one TCR beta chain. Its antigen is undetermined. The entry originates in a study of T cells expressing NK-cell markers. Study overall: Each TCR beta repertoire originated in sorted T cells that were CD3+CD56+NKG2C+, CD3+CD56+NKG2C- or CD3+CD56-NKG2C+. Eight donors were sequenced, seven testing HCMV-seropositive and one testing seronegative. General observations from the study: There were several donors in whom these clonotypes also led the CD3+CD56-NKG2C+ fraction.

Synthesis of TCR beta cDNA relied on 5'RACE template switching carrying UMIs. TCRdb reworked the 5' RACE reads into one entry per CDR3 protein, no DNA. The listing records a few hundred thousand distinct CDR3 sequences. The CDR3 is 16 amino acids. Per the germline V gene, CDR1 is SNHLY and CDR2 is FYNNEI. The clonotype was recovered from a man aged 18 to 29 in good health. The rearrangement joins TRBV2 to TRBJ2-3; as DNA is missing, the TRBD1 call by TCRdb cannot be tested. Source material: blood T cells: a sorted CD56 or NKG2C T cell subset, CD4+ or CD8+ T cells, or bulk PBMC T cells (not recorded which). CDR3 residues: CASSELGRENTDTQYF.